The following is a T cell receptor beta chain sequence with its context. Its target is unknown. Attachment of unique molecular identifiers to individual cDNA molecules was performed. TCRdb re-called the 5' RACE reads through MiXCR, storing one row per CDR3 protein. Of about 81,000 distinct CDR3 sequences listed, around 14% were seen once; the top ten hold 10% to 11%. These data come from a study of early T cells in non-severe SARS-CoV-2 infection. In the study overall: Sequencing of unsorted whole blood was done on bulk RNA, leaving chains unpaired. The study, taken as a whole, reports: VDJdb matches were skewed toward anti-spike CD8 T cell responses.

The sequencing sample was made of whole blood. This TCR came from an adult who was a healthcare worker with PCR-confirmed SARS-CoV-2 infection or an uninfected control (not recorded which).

CDR3 nucleotide sequence: TGTGCCAGCAGCCAAGATCCAAGGGGAACCACAGATACGCAGTATTTT. This gives the protein CASSQDPRGTTDTQYF. This rearrangement joins TRBV4-2 to TRBJ2-3; D might be TRBD1 (5 bases). Trimming removed 0 bases at V and 2 bases at J, with 12 bases between. The CDR3 loop spans 16 amino acids. The germline V gene has CDR1 LGHNA and CDR2 YNFKEQ.